This TCR beta chain was captured in a study of blood T cell repertoires in COVID-19. Produced via immunoSEQ multiplex PCR; TCRdb's table is partial and in-frame only. The profile shows about 180,000 clones, 89% of them singletons. This CDR3 is 12 amino acids long. CDR1 is SGHDT and CDR2 is YYEEEE in the germline V gene. This clone occurred once. Mismatch with germline at one junction end may stem from a read error. This receptor was identified in a man between 18 and 35 years old who had recovered from COVID-19. The sequencing input was peripheral blood. The chain links TRBV5-6 to TRBJ2-3, with a possible D match to TRBD2 (6 bases). The CDR3 spells CASSLEFREEFF. The CDR3 DNA reads as TGTGCCAGCAGCTTGGAGTTCAGGGAGGAGTTTTTT. The entire variable domain, with the rest obtained from reference TRBV5-6 and TRBJ2-3, is as follows: DAGVTQSPTHLIKTRGQQVTLRCSPKSGHDTVSWYQQALGQGPQFIFQYYEEEERQRGNFPDRFSGHQFPNYSSELNVNALLLGDSALYLCASSLEFREEFFGPGTRLTVL.